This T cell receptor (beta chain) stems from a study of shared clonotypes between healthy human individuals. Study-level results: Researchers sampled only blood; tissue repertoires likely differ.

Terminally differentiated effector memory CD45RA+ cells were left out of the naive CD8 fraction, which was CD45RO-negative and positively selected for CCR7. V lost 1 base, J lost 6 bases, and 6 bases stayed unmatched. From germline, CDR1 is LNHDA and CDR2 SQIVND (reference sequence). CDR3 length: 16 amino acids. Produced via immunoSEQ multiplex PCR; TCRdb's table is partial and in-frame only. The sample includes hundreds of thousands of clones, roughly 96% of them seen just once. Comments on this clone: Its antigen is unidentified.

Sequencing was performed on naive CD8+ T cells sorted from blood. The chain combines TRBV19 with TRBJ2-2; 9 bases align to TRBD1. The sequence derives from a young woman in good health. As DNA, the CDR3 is TGTGCCAGTAGTATAGTCGGACAGGGGTCGGCCGGGGAGCTGTTTTTT. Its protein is CASSIVGQGSAGELFF. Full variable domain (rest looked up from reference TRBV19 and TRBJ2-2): DGGITQSPKYLFRKEGQNVTLSCEQNLNHDAMYWYRQDPGQGLRLIYYSQIVNDFQKGDIAEGYSVSREKKESFPLTVTSAQKNPTAFYLCASSIVGQGSAGELFFGEGSRLTVL.